Given below is one TCR beta chain in context. The record originates from a study of T cell repertoires in cytomegalovirus infection. TCRdb used MiXCR to reprocess the reads, holding one entry per CDR3 protein. The repertoire consists of about 440,000 distinct CDR3 sequences, with under 40% occurring once and the leading ten covering roughly 15%. This receptor was taken from a human donor in good health (CMV status not recorded). Some clones in this sample may be carry-over from other donors' samples. The sequenced material came from PBMCs.

CDR3 in amino acids: CASSFSPANNSPLHF. DNA for the CDR3: TGTGCCAGCAGCTTCAGCCCAGCGAATAATTCACCCCTCCACTTT. The V and J genes are TRBV11-2 and TRBJ1-6; D is undetermined. The V and J ends lost 3 bases and 5 bases respectively, with 11 bases between them. The CDR3 is made up of 15 amino acids. Germline CDR1 reads SGHAT; CDR2 reads FQNNGV. The complete variable domain, with remaining parts taken from reference TRBV11-2 and TRBJ1-6, reads EAGVAQSPRYKIIEKRQSVAFWCNPISGHATLYWYQQILGQGPKLLIQFQNNGVVDDSQLPKDRFSAERLKGVDSTLKIQPAKLEDSAVYLCASSFSPANNSPLHFGNGTRLTVT.